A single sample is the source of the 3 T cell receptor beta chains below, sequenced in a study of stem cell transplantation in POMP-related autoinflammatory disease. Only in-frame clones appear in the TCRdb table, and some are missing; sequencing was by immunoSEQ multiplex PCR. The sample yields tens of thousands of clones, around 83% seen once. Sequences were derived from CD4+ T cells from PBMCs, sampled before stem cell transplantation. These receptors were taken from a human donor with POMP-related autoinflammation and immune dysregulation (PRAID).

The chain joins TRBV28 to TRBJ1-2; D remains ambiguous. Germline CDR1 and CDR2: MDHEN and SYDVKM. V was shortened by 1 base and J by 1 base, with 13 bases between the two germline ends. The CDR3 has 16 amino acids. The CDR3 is CASSLSEGSGNYGYTF. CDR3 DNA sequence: TGTGCCAGCAGTTTATCGGAGGGAAGTGGTAACTATGGCTACACCTTC.

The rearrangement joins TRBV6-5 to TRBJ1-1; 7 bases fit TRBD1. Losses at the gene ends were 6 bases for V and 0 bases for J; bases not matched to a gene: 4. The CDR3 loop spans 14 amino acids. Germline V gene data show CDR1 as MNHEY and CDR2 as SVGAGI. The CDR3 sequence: CASRPQGLNTEAFF. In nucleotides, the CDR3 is TGTGCCAGCAGGCCACAGGGGTTGAACACTGAAGCTTTCTTT.

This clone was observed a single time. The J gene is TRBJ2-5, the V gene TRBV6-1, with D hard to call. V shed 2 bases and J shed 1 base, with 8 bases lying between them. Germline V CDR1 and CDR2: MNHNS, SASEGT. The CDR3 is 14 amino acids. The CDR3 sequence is CASSESRIQETQYF. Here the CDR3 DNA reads TGTGCCAGCAGTGAATCAAGGATCCAAGAGACCCAGTACTTC.